One and the same sample provided the 29 T cell receptor beta chains below, sequenced in a study of T cell changes during pregnancy in multiple sclerosis. Measured with immunoSEQ multiplex PCR; TCRdb has only the in-frame clones, and not every one. The sample records 40,000 to 55,000 clones, 94% being singletons. The sample in question was CD8+ T cells from peripheral blood mononuclear cells, obtained in the first trimester of pregnancy. These TCRs come from a female donor with multiple sclerosis, enrolled in a pregnancy study.

The chain joins TRBV5-1 to TRBJ2-5, with D perhaps matching TRBD2 (6 bases). Between the trimmed V and J ends, which lost 2 bases and 4 bases, there was a span of 12 bases. CDR1 is SGHRS and CDR2 is YFSETQ in the germline V gene. The CDR3 length is 14 residues. CDR3 protein: CASSLLGGGETQYF. The CDR3, as DNA: TGCGCCAGCAGCTTATTGGGAGGCGGAGAGACCCAGTACTTC.

V and J are TRBV10-2 and TRBJ1-4, with D perhaps TRBD1 (5 bases). Trimming shortened V by 7 bases and J by 3 bases, and 15 bases separated the two germline ends. This CDR3 contains 15 residues. Per germline, CDR1 WSHSY and CDR2 SAAADI. The CDR3 loop reads CASTQSDTANEKLFF. CDR3 nucleotide sequence: TGCGCCAGCACCCAATCGGACACCGCTAATGAAAAACTGTTTTTT.

The CDR3 protein is CASSIGADYEQYF. The DNA for the CDR3 is TGTGCCAGTAGTATAGGAGCCGACTACGAGCAGTACTTC. The rearrangement uses TRBV19 and TRBJ2-7; no reliable D call. The germline CDR1 and CDR2 sequences are LNHDA and SQIVND (reference sequence). This CDR3 region has 13 residues. The V and J ends lost 1 base and 3 bases respectively, with 7 bases between them. The variable domain in full, completed from reference TRBV19 and TRBJ2-7, reads DGGITQSPKYLFRKEGQNVTLSCEQNLNHDAMYWYRQDPGQGLRLIYYSQIVNDFQKGDIAEGYSVSREKKESFPLTVTSAQKNPTAFYLCASSIGADYEQYFGPGTRLTVT.

CDR3 sequence reads: CASSGDPLQGSTNEKLFF. The DNA for the CDR3 is TGTGCCAGCAGTGGGGATCCACTACAGGGGTCAACTAATGAAAAACTGTTTTTT. The chain joins TRBV7-9 to TRBJ1-4, with 7 nucleotides matching TRBD1. Germline V gene lookup returns CDR1 SEHNR and CDR2 FQNEAQ (reference sequence). Germline trimming cut 6 bases from V and 0 bases from J; bases unmatched to any gene: 13. This CDR3 region has 18 residues.

J is TRBJ2-7 and V is TRBV4-1; D perhaps matches TRBD2 (5 bases). The CDR3 contains 17 residues. Per germline, CDR1 MGHRA and CDR2 YSYEKL. Trimming cost V 3 bases and J 0 bases, with 18 bases left between them. CDR3 in amino acids: CASSHLSPVASSYEQYF. CDR3 nucleotide sequence: TGCGCCAGCAGCCACCTAAGTCCGGTAGCGAGCTCCTACGAGCAGTACTTC.

The chain employs TRBV10-3 and TRBJ2-5; 7 positions agree with TRBD2. Germline lookup yields CDR1 ENHRY and CDR2 SYGVKD. The junction had 14 bases not matched to a gene; V was cut back by 6 bases and J by 7 bases. The CDR3 consists of 15 residues. CDR3: CAIRDPQATGGTQYF. The CDR3 DNA reads as TGTGCCATCAGGGATCCCCAGGCCACGGGAGGGACCCAGTACTTC.

The rearrangement uses TRBV6-6 and TRBJ2-4; 7 nucleotides agree with TRBD2. CDR3 length: 15 residues. With V trimmed by 0 bases and J by 5 bases, 4 bases remained unmatched. Germline CDR1 and CDR2: MNHNY and SVGAGI (reference sequence). CDR3 sequence: CASSYSSGIENIQYF. CDR3 nucleotides: TGTGCCAGCAGTTACTCAAGCGGGATAGAAAACATTCAGTACTTC.

This chain joins TRBV4-3 and TRBJ1-2; TRBD1 might be the D (6 bases). Trimming left V 6 bases short and J 2 bases short, with 19 bases between. Looked up from germline, CDR1 is LGHNA and CDR2 is YSLEER. This CDR3 spans 16 amino acids. In DNA form, the CDR3 reads TGCGCCAGCAGTCTAGGGGGTGCTACACTCAACTATGGCTACACCTTC. Translation gives CASSLGGATLNYGYTF.

There are a few counts of this clone. The rearrangement links TRBV27 to TRBJ2-1; 7 bases map to TRBD2. The CDR3 contains 14 residues. After removal of 7 bases from V and 0 bases from J, the junction contained 3 bases not matched to a gene. The V gene's germline CDR1 is MNHEY and CDR2 SMNVEV (reference sequence). CDR3 sequence reads: CASTVAGSYNEQFF. CDR3 coding DNA: TGTGCCAGCACCGTAGCGGGCTCCTACAATGAGCAGTTCTTC.

The rearrangement uses TRBV27 and TRBJ2-7; D uncertain. Between the trimmed V and J ends, which lost 0 bases and 0 bases, there was a span of 12 bases. The CDR3 contains 16 residues. The germline CDR1 and CDR2 sequences are MNHEY and SMNVEV (reference sequence). CDR3 sequence (DNA): TGTGCCAGCAGTTTATCGACGGGTGAGAACTCCTACGAGCAGTACTTC. Its protein product is CASSLSTGENSYEQYF.

The rearrangement joins TRBV7-9 to TRBJ2-7; D might be TRBD1 (6 bases). Trimming shortened V by 4 bases and J by 3 bases, and 13 bases separated the two germline ends. Germline V gene data show CDR1 as SEHNR and CDR2 as FQNEAQ (reference sequence). The CDR3 has 14 residues. CDR3 nucleotides: TGTGCCAGCAGCTCCCCGGGACATCGCTACGAGCAGTACTTC. The encoded protein is CASSSPGHRYEQYF. Variable domain in full (rest from reference TRBV7-9 and TRBJ2-7): DTGVSQNPRHKITKRGQNVTFRCDPISEHNRLYWYRQTLGQGPEFLTYFQNEAQLEKSRLLSDRFSAERPKGSFSTLEIQRTEQGDSAMYLCASSSPGHRYEQYFGPGTRLTVT.

The V and J genes are TRBV9 and TRBJ2-5, with TRBD2 as a possible D gene (6 bases). The CDR3 extends over 15 amino acids. The ends were cut back, 0 bases at V and 1 base at J, with 10 bases in the middle. Germline lookup yields CDR1 SGDLS and CDR2 YYNGEE. The CDR3 DNA sequence: TGTGCCAGCAGCGTAGGCGGGACCCTCCAAGAGACCCAGTACTTC. Residues: CASSVGGTLQETQYF. Combining the CDR3 with reference TRBV9 and TRBJ2-5 gives the whole variable domain DSGVTQTPKHLITATGQRVTLRCSPRSGDLSVYWYQQSLDQGLQFLIQYYNGEERAKGNILERFSAQQFPDLHSELNLSSLELGDSALYFCASSVGGTLQETQYFGPGTRLLVL.

The chain combines TRBV4-1 with TRBJ1-1, with 8 positions matching TRBD1. CDR3 length: 15 amino acids. Germline loops: CDR1 MGHRA, CDR2 YSYEKL. Trimming at V came to 1 base and at J to 3 bases, leaving 4 bases not matched to a gene. CDR3 sequence (DNA): TGCGCCAGCAGCCAAGCCAGGGGGCCGGACACTGAAGCTTTCTTT. This translates into CASSQARGPDTEAFF.

The chain links TRBV19 to TRBJ2-7, with unresolved D. CDR1 and CDR2 (germline): LNHDA, SQIVND (reference sequence). Deletions cut 7 bases from V and 5 bases from J, with 24 bases between. The CDR3 runs 16 residues. Here the CDR3 DNA reads TGTGCCAGTACCCCCCGACCAGGCTGGGCAATAGACGAGCAGTACTTC. Translated: CASTPRPGWAIDEQYF.

The chain couples TRBV9 to TRBJ2-1; perhaps TRBD1 as D (6 bases). CDR3 length equals 15 residues. The V and J ends lost 0 bases and 2 bases respectively, with 9 bases between them. The germline CDR1 and CDR2 sequences are SGDLS and YYNGEE. This CDR3 reads CASSVDRVAYNEQFF. The DNA of the CDR3 is TGTGCCAGCAGCGTAGACAGGGTCGCCTACAATGAGCAGTTCTTC. Drawing the rest from reference TRBV9 and TRBJ2-1, the complete variable domain is DSGVTQTPKHLITATGQRVTLRCSPRSGDLSVYWYQQSLDQGLQFLIQYYNGEERAKGNILERFSAQQFPDLHSELNLSSLELGDSALYFCASSVDRVAYNEQFFGPGTRLTVL.

V and J are TRBV7-9 and TRBJ1-4; D remains unclear. Trimming cost V 4 bases and J 3 bases, with 15 bases left between them. This CDR3 has 16 amino acids. Germline CDR1 SEHNR, CDR2 FQNEAQ (reference sequence). The CDR3 loop is CASSWALLEANEKLFF. The CDR3 DNA reads as TGTGCCAGCAGCTGGGCCCTATTAGAAGCTAATGAAAAACTGTTTTTT.

CDR3 in DNA: TGTGCCAGCAGCCAAGATGGGGCAGGGGAGAGTAGAAATCTCCACGAGCAGTACTTC. Its protein product is CASSQDGAGESRNLHEQYF. The rearrangement links TRBV4-2 to TRBJ2-7, with D tentatively TRBD1 (6 bases). Per germline, CDR1 LGHNA and CDR2 YNFKEQ. With 0 bases removed from V and 5 bases from J, the gap between germline ends came to 26 bases. This CDR3 is 19 amino acids long.

The table lists this clone with a few counts. This chain connects TRBV7-3 to TRBJ2-4, with D possibly TRBD2 on 7 matching bases. Trimming pared 5 bases from V and 2 bases from J, leaving 19 bases between. CDR1 SGHTA and CDR2 FQGTGA come from the germline V gene. This CDR3 spans 17 amino acids. In nucleotides, the CDR3 is TGTGCCAGCAGCGTGACTCCCGGGGGGCTTCCCAAAAACATTCAGTACTTC. It codes for CASSVTPGGLPKNIQYF.

The rearrangement links TRBV5-1 to TRBJ2-2; no clear D. Germline V gives CDR1 SGHRS, CDR2 YFSETQ. The ends were cut back, 3 bases at V and 1 base at J, with 10 bases in the middle. This CDR3 contains 15 residues. CDR3 loop: CASSSSSGNTGELFF. For the CDR3, the DNA is TGCGCCAGCAGCTCCTCCTCGGGGAACACCGGGGAGCTGTTTTTT.

J is TRBJ2-2 and V is TRBV29-1; TRBD1 matches at 8 bases. The CDR3 extends over 15 amino acids. Germline CDR1 reads SQVTM; CDR2 reads ANQGSEA. The V and J ends lost 1 base and 1 base, in that order; junction bases with no gene match: 2. CDR3 nucleotides: TGCAGCGTTGAAGCACAGGGGGAGAACACCGGGGAGCTGTTTTTT. It is translated as CSVEAQGENTGELFF.

CDR3 loop: CASSLVAVGGYGYTF. The CDR3 region has the DNA TGCGCCAGCAGCTTGGTTGCCGTCGGAGGTTATGGCTACACCTTC. The chain employs TRBV5-1 and TRBJ1-2, with D unresolved. Trimming took off 0 bases at V and 5 bases at J, with 14 bases between the two ends. The CDR3 extends over 15 amino acids. CDR1 and CDR2 (germline): SGHRS, YFSETQ.

The chain carries TRBV28 and TRBJ2-3; TRBD2 matches 7 bases. The germline V gene has CDR1 MDHEN and CDR2 SYDVKM. The CDR3 runs to 16 residues. Losses at the gene ends were 3 bases for V and 3 bases for J; bases not matched to a gene: 9. CDR3 nucleotides: TGTGCCAGCAGTTTTCTTGGCGGGAGATTAACAGATACGCAGTATTTT. It specifies CASSFLGGRLTDTQYF.

The rearrangement uses TRBV6-5 and TRBJ2-5; D is possibly TRBD2 (6 bases). CDR3 size: 14 residues. V lost 4 bases and J lost 4, with 13 bases in between. The germline V gene has CDR1 MNHEY and CDR2 SVGAGI. The CDR3 is CASSSPGARETQYF. CDR3 in DNA: TGTGCCAGCAGTTCTCCGGGAGCTCGAGAGACCCAGTACTTC.

The V and J genes are TRBV7-9 and TRBJ2-3, with 7 bases identical to TRBD1. The CDR3 sequence is 15 residues long. V shed 5 bases and J 1 base; nucleotides not matched to a gene: 6. Germline V lookup: CDR1 SEHNR, CDR2 FQNEAQ (reference sequence). CDR3 sequence reads: CASSTRQGGTDTQYF. The CDR3 nucleotides read TGTGCCAGCAGCACCAGGCAGGGGGGCACAGATACGCAGTATTTT.

The V and J genes are TRBV7-9 and TRBJ1-2; maybe TRBD1 (6 bases). Germline V CDR1 and CDR2: SEHNR, FQNEAQ (reference sequence). Between the trimmed V and J ends, which lost 6 bases and 6 bases, there was a span of 20 bases. The CDR3 runs 15 residues. The CDR3 DNA follows: TGTGCCAGCAGACATTTCGGACAGATGGAGCATGGCTACACCTTC. Protein: CASRHFGQMEHGYTF.

Here the CDR3 reads CASSEGLTALRDTQYF. The CDR3 DNA follows: TGTGCCAGCAGTGAAGGACTGACAGCCCTCAGAGATACGCAGTATTTT. The genes are TRBV2 and TRBJ2-3, with D perhaps matching TRBD1 (5 bases). The length of the CDR3 is 16 residues. Trimming shortened V by 1 base and J by 5 bases, and 16 bases separated the two germline ends. Germline V gives CDR1 SNHLY, CDR2 FYNNEI.

The genes are TRBV9 and TRBJ2-3, with a tentative D call TRBD1 (6 bases). CDR3 size: 15 residues. Germline CDR1 is SGDLS and CDR2 is YYNGEE. Trimming stripped 4 bases from V and 2 bases from J, with 14 bases between. The CDR3 reads CASSLGGRVTDTQYF. CDR3 bases: TGTGCCAGCAGCCTTGGGGGCAGAGTCACAGATACGCAGTATTTT.

V and J are TRBV4-1 and TRBJ1-1; 8 nucleotides agree with TRBD1. This CDR3 has 16 amino acids. V lost 5 bases and J lost 10; bases outside the gene matches: 18. Germline V lookup: CDR1 MGHRA, CDR2 YSYEKL. The CDR3 DNA reads as TGCGCCAGCAGCTCAGCCCTTTCTTGGGGACAGGAAGGAGCTTTCTTT. This gives the protein CASSSALSWGQEGAFF.

This sequence joins TRBV4-2 and TRBJ2-1, with TRBD1 identical over 7 bases. The germline CDR1 and CDR2 sequences are LGHNA and YNFKEQ. V gave up 0 bases and J gave up 8 bases; unmatched junction bases: 7. This CDR3 is 15 amino acids long. The CDR3 spells CASSQEGTAADEQFF. DNA for the CDR3: TGTGCCAGCAGCCAAGAAGGGACAGCGGCCGATGAGCAGTTCTTC.